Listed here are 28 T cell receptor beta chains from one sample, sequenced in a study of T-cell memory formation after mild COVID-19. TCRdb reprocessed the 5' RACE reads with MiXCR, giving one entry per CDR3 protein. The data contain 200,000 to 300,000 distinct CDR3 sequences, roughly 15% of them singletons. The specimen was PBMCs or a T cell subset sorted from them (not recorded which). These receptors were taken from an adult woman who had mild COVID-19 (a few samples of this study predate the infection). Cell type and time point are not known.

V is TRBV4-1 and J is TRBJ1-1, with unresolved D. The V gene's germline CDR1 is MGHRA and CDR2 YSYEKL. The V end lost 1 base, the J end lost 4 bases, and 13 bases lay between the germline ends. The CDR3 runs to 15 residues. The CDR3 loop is CASSQVDRDRTEAFF. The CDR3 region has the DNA TGCGCCAGCAGCCAAGTTGATCGAGATCGCACTGAAGCTTTCTTT.

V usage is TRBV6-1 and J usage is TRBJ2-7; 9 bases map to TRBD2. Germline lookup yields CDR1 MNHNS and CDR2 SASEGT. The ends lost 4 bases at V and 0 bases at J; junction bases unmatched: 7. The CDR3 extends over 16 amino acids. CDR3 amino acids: CASSAWTSEVSYEQYF. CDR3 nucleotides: TGTGCCAGCAGTGCGTGGACTAGCGAGGTCTCCTACGAGCAGTACTTC.

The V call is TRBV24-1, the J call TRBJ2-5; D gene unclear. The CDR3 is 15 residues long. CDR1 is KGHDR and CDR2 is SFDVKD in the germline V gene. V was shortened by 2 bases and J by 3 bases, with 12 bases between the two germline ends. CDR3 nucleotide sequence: TGTGCCACCAGTGATTCGGAGCCTACTAAAGAGACCCAGTACTTC. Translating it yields CATSDSEPTKETQYF.

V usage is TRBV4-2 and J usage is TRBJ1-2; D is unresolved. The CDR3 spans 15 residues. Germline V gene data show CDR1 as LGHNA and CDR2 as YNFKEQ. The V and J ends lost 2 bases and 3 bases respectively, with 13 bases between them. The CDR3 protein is CASSQNSLGDYGYTF. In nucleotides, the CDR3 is TGTGCCAGCAGCCAAAATTCACTCGGGGACTATGGCTACACCTTC.

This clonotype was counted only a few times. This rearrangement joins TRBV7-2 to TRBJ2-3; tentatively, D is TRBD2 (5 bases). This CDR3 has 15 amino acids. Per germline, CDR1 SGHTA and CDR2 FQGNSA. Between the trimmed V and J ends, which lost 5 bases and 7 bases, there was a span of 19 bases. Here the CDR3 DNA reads TGTGCCAGCAGCCGAACCGGGGTAAAACCTCATACGCAGTATTTT. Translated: CASSRTGVKPHTQYF. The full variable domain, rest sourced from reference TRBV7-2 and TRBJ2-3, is GAGVSQSPSNKVTEKGKDVELRCDPISGHTALYWYRQSLGQGLEFLIYFQGNSAPDKSGLPSDRFSAERTGGSVSTLTIQRTQQEDSAVYLCASSRTGVKPHTQYFGPGTRLTVL.

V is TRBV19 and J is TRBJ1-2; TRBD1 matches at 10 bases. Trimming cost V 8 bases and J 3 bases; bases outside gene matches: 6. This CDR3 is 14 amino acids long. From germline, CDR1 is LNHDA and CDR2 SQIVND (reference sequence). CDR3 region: CASSKDRGDYGYTF. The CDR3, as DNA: TGTGCCAGTTCAAAGGACAGGGGGGACTATGGCTACACCTTC.

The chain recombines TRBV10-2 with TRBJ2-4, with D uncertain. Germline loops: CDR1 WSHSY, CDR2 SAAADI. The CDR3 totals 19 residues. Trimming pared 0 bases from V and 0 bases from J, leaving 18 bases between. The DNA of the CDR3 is TGCGCCAGCAGTGAGTCGAAAGGATTAGTGGTGCTAGCCAAAAACATTCAGTACTTC. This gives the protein CASSESKGLVVLAKNIQYF.

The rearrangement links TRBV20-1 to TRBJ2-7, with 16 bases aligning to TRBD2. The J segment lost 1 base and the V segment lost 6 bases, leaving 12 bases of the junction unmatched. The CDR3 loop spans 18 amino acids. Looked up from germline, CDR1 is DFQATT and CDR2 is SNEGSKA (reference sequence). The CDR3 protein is CSAPGTSGGAVGSYEQYF. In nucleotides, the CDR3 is TGCAGTGCACCTGGGACTAGCGGGGGGGCCGTCGGGTCCTACGAGCAGTACTTC.

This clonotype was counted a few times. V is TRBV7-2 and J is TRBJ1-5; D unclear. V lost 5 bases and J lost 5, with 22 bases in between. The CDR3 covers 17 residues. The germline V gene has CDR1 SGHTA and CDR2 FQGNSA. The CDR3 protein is CASSRRRDGKIDQPQHF. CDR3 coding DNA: TGTGCCAGCAGCCGCCGGCGGGATGGCAAAATAGATCAGCCCCAGCATTTT.

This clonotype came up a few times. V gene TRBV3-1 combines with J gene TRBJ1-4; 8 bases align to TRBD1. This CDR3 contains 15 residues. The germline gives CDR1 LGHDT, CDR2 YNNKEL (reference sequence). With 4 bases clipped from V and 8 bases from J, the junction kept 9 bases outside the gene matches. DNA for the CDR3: TGTGCCAGCAGCCCCAGGGGCAGGGGGCTGGAAAAACTGTTTTTT. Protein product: CASSPRGRGLEKLFF.

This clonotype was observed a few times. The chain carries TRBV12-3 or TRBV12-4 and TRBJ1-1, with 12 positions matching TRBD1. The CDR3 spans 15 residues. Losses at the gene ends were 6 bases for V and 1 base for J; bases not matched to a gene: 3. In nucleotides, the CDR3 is TGTGCCAGCAGCGGGACAGGGGGCCGGAACACTGAAGCTTTCTTT. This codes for CASSGTGGRNTEAFF.

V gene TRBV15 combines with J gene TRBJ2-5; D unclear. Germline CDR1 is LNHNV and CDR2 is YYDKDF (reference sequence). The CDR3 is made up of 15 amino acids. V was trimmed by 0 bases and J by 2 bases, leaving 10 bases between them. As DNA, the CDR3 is TGTGCCACCAGCAGAGAGGTGGGCTCACAAGAGACCCAGTACTTC. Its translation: CATSREVGSQETQYF.

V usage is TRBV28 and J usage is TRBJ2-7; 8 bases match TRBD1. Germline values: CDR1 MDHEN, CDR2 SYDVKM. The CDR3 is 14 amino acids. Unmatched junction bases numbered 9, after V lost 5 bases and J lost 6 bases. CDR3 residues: CASSPGQGPSEQYF. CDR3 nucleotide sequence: TGTGCCAGCAGTCCAGGACAGGGTCCCTCCGAGCAGTACTTC. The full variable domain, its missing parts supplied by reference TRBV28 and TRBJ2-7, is DVKVTQSSRYLVKRTGEKVFLECVQDMDHENMFWYRQDPGLGLRLIYFSYDVKMKEKGDIPEGYSVSREKKERFSLILESASTNQTSMYLCASSPGQGPSEQYFGPGTRLTVT.

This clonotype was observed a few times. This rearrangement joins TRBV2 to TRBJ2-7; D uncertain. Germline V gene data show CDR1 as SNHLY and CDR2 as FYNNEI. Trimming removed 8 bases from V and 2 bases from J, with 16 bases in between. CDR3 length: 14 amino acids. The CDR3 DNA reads TGTGCCAGCGCGGCCCAACCCCACACCTACGAGCAGTACTTC. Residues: CASAAQPHTYEQYF.

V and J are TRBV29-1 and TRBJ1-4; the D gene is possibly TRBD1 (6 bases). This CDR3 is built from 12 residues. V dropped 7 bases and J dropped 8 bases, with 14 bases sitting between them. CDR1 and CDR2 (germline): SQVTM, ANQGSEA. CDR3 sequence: CSARQGIEKLFF. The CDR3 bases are TGCAGCGCCCGGCAGGGGATAGAAAAACTGTTTTTT.

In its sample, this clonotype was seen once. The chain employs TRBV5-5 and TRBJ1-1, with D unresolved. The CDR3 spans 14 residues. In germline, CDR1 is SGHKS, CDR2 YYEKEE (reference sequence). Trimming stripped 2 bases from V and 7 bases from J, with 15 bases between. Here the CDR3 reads CASSFRIITLEAFF. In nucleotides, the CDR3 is TGTGCCAGCAGCTTTAGGATAATCACCCTTGAAGCTTTCTTT.

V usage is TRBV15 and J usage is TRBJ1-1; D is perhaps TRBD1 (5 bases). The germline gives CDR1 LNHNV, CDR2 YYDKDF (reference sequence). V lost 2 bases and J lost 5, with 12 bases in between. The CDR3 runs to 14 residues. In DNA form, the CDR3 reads TGTGCCACCAGCAGACAAGACAGTCGGACTGAAGCTTTCTTT. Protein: CATSRQDSRTEAFF.

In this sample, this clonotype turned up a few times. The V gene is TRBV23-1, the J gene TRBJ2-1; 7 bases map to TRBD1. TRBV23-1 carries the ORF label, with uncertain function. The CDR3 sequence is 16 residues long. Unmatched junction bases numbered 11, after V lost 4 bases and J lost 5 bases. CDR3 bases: TGCGCCAGCAGTCTGAAGGTGACAGGGAGCCACAATGAGCAGTTCTTC. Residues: CASSLKVTGSHNEQFF.

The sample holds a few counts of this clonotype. CDR3 loop: CATSNLGETSYGYTF. Written as DNA, the CDR3 is TGTGCCACCAGCAATCTGGGAGAGACGAGCTATGGCTACACCTTC. The chain couples TRBV15 to TRBJ1-2; no firm D call. The V gene's germline CDR1 is LNHNV and CDR2 YYDKDF (reference sequence). The CDR3 runs 15 residues. V dropped 4 bases and J dropped 4 bases, with 16 bases sitting between them. The full variable domain, with the rest looked up from reference TRBV15 and TRBJ1-2, is DAMVIQNPRYQVTQFGKPVTLSCSQTLNHNVMYWYQQKSSQAPKLLFHYYDKDFNNEADTPDNFQSRRPNTSFCFLDIRSPGLGDTAMYLCATSNLGETSYGYTFGSGTRLTVV.

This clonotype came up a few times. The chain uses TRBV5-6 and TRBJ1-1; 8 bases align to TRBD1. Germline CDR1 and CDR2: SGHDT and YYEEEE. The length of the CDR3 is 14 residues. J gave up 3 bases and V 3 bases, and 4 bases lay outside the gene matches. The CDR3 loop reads CASSWTGRYTEAFF. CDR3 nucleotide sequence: TGTGCCAGCAGCTGGACAGGGAGGTACACTGAAGCTTTCTTT. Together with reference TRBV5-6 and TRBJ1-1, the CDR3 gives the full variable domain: DAGVTQSPTHLIKTRGQQVTLRCSPKSGHDTVSWYQQALGQGPQFIFQYYEEEERQRGNFPDRFSGHQFPNYSSELNVNALLLGDSALYLCASSWTGRYTEAFFGQGTRLTVV.

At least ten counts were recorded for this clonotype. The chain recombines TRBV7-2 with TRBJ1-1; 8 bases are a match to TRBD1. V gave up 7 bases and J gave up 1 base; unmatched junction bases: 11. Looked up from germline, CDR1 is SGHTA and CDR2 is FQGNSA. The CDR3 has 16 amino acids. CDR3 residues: CASTSQGAIRNTEAFF. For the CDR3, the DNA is TGTGCCAGCACCTCGCAGGGGGCCATAAGGAACACTGAAGCTTTCTTT.

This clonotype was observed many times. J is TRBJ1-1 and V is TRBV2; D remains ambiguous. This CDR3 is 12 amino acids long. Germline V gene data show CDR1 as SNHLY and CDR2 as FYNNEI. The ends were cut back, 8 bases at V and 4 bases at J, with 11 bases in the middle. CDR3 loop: CASSVLFTEAFF. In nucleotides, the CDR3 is TGTGCCAGCTCGGTCTTGTTCACTGAAGCTTTCTTT.

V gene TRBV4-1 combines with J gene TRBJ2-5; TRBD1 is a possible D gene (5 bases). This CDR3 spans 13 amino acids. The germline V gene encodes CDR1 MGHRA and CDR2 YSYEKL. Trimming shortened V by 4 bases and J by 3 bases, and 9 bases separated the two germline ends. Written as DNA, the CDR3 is TGCGCCAGCAGCCCCGACAGCAAAGAGACCCAGTACTTC. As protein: CASSPDSKETQYF.

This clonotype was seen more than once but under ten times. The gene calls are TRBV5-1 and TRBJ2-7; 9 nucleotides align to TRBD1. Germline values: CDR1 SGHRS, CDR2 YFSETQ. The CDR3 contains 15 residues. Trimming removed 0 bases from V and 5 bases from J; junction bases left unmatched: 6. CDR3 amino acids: CASSLAGQGGNEQYF. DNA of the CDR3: TGCGCCAGCAGCTTGGCGGGACAGGGCGGCAACGAGCAGTACTTC.

The CDR3 DNA reads TGTGCCAGCAGCCAAGATGGTCTAGCGGACCACTCCTACGAGCAGTACTTC. Residues: CASSQDGLADHSYEQYF. The V and J genes are TRBV14 and TRBJ2-7; TRBD2 aligns across 7 bases. With 0 bases clipped from V and 0 bases from J, the junction kept 8 bases outside the gene matches. Germline V gene data show CDR1 as SGHDN and CDR2 as FVKESK. This CDR3 region has 17 residues. Filled out from reference TRBV14 and TRBJ2-7, the complete variable domain reads EAGVTQFPSHSVIEKGQTVTLRCDPISGHDNLYWYRRVMGKEIKFLLHFVKESKQDESGMPNNRFLAERTGGTYSTLKVQPAELEDSGVYFCASSQDGLADHSYEQYFGPGTRLTVT.

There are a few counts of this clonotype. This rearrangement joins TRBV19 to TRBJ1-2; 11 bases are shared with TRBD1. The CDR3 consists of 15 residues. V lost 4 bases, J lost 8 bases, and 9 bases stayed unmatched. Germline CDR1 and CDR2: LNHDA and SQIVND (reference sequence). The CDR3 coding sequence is TGTGCCAGTAGTACCGGGTCGGACAGGGGGCGCGGCTACACCTTC. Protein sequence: CASSTGSDRGRGYTF.

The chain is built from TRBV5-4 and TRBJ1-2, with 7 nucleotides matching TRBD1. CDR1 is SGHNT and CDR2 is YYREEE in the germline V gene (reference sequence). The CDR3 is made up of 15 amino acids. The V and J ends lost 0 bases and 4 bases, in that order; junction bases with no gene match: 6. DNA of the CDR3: TGTGCCAGCAGCTTGGAGGGCAGGGGGAGCTATGGCTACACCTTC. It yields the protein CASSLEGRGSYGYTF.

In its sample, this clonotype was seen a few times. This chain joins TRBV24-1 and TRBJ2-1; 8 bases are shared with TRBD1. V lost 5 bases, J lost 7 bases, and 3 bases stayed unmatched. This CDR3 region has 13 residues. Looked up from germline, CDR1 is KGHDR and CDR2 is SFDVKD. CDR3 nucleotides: TGTGCCACCAGTGGGGACAGGCGGAATGAGCAGTTCTTC. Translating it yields CATSGDRRNEQFF.